The sequence of this T cell receptor beta chain was determined in a study of blood T cell repertoires in COVID-19. Overall study context: Samples representing acute and convalescent COVID-19 were sourced from the United States, Italy and Spain. Sources were T cells, B-cell-depleted T cells, or PBMCs; the material itself was cDNA or gDNA.

Authors' methods: Estimation of nucleated cell counts was performed using reference gene primer amplification. Clones were sequenced by immunoSEQ multiplex PCR, and TCRdb holds only the in-frame ones, with some missing. The DNA gave D and trimming, while V, J and clone size come from that table. The table lists roughly 67,000 clones, roughly 80% of them singletons, with 8.8% in the top ten. The germline gives CDR1 LNHDA, CDR2 SQIVND (reference sequence). CDR3 length equals 13 residues. V lost 10 bases and J lost 5, with 17 bases in between. This clonotype originated in a man aged 50-60 years with active COVID-19. The chain couples TRBV19 to TRBJ1-1; tentatively, D is TRBD1 (5 bases). The source material was peripheral blood. The CDR3 DNA reads TGTGCCATTGGATGGGGGGTTGGAACTGAAGCTTTCTTT. Residues: CAIGWGVGTEAFF.